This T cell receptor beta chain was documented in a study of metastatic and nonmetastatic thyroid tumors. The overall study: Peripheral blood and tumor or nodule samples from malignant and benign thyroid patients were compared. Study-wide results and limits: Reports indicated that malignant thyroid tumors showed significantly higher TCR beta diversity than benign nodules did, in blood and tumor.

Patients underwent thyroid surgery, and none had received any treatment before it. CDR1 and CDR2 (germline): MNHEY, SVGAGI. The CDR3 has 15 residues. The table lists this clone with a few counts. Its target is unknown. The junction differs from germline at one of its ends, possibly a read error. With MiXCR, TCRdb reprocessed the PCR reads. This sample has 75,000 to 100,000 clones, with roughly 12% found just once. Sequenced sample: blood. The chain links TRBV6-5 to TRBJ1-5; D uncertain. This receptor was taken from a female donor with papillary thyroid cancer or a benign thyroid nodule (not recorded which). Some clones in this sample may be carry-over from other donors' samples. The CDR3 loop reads CASSLSGVGNQPQHF. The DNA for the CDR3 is TGTGCCAGTAGTTTATCCGGGGTGGGCAATCAGCCCCAGCATTTC.